Included here is one TCR beta chain sequence, with context. Authors' methods: Amplifying reference gene primers gave estimates of nucleated cell counts. The method was immunoSEQ multiplex PCR; TCRdb's version includes in-frame clones alone and lacks a portion of them. That table gives V, J and clone size, and the DNA gave D and trimming. The table shows about 250,000 clones, with 80% to 90% occurring only once. The record originates from a study of blood T cell repertoires in COVID-19. Study overall: COVID-19 samples from acute and convalescent phases originated in the United States, Italy and Spain.

The CDR3 length is 15 residues. Germline loops: CDR1 MNHEY, CDR2 SMNVEV (reference sequence). V was clipped by 5 bases and J by 2 bases, with 16 bases between them. The chain employs TRBV27 and TRBJ2-7; possibly TRBD1 for D (5 bases). The sample was peripheral blood. The TCR sequence derives from a man older than 75 with acute or convalescent COVID-19. CDR3 region: CASSRATGLAYEQYF. CDR3 sequence (DNA): TGTGCCAGCAGTAGAGCTACAGGCTTAGCCTACGAGCAGTACTTC.